The rows below give T cell receptor beta chains drawn from one sample of a study of T cell changes during pregnancy in multiple sclerosis. Generated by immunoSEQ multiplex PCR, the TCRdb table keeps only in-frame clones and is missing some. Of around 29,000 clones in the sample, about 83% are singletons; the top ten hold 6.5% to 9.5%. The sample consisted of CD8+ T cells from peripheral blood mononuclear cells, taken after pregnancy. The receptors here all came from a female donor with multiple sclerosis, enrolled in a pregnancy study. Each CDR3 is given with its conserved first and last residue. The order of the fields is V gene, clone size, J gene, D gene, CDR3 DNA, CDR3 protein. The D gene is left open where the match is weak. Not every row has a clone size; where given, it reads once, few, many or a size class.

>TRBV9|.|TRBJ2-1|.
TGTGCCAGCAGCGGGAGCGGACGGACCTACAATGAGCAGTTCTTC
CASSGSGRTYNEQFF
>TRBV29-1|.|TRBJ2-1|.
TGCAGCGTTTTAGGGGGGGGCCACTACAATGAGCAGTTCTTC
CSVLGGGHYNEQFF
>TRBV27|few|TRBJ1-6|.
TGTGCCAGCAGTTTATGGGCGGGTAGCTCCTATAATTCACCCCTCCACTTT
CASSLWAGSSYNSPLHF
>TRBV5-4|.|TRBJ2-7|.
TGTGCCAGCAGCTTGGGCGGCCTGAGCTCCTACGAGCAGTACTTC
CASSLGGLSSYEQYF
>TRBV7-9|.|TRBJ2-7|.
TGTGCCAGCAGCTTAGTTGGGCAGGTCCGCTACGAGCAGTACTTC
CASSLVGQVRYEQYF
>TRBV19|.|TRBJ2-7|TRBD2
TGTGCCAGTAGTTCCCAGCCCGGGGGGGACGAGCAGTACTTC
CASSSQPGGDEQYF
>TRBV6-1|once|TRBJ2-7|TRBD1
TGTGCCAGCAGTGAGGGGACAGGGGGCCGCGAGCAGTACTTC
CASSEGTGGREQYF
>TRBV29-1|.|TRBJ1-2|.
TGCAGCGTTTTTACACTTCTAGCGGGCTACACCTTC
CSVFTLLAGYTF
>TRBV6-6|.|TRBJ1-4|.
TGTGCCAGCAGTCCCTGGGGAGAAACTAATGAAAAACTGTTTTTT
CASSPWGETNEKLFF
>TRBV27|.|TRBJ2-7|TRBD2
TGTGCCAGCAGTGTCCTGGGTAGCGGGTTCTCCTACGAGCAGTACTTC
CASSVLGSGFSYEQYF
>TRBV6-1|.|TRBJ2-1|TRBD2
TGTGCCAGCAGTGCCAACGCCGGGACTAGCAATGAGCAGTTCTTC
CASSANAGTSNEQFF
>TRBV6-5|.|TRBJ2-1|TRBD2
TGTGCCAGCAGTTACTCGGCGGGGGGCTCCTACAATGAGCAGTTCTTC
CASSYSAGGSYNEQFF
>TRBV5-8|.|TRBJ1-1|.
TGTGCCAGCAGTTGGGCCCCGGACTTCACTGAAGCTTTCTTT
CASSWAPDFTEAFF
>TRBV27|.|TRBJ1-5|TRBD1
TGTGCCAGCAGTTATGACAGGGGCCAGCCCCAGCATTTT
CASSYDRGQPQHF
>TRBV10-3|.|TRBJ2-7|TRBD2
TGTGCCATCATGGAGGGCGGGGGGCTGGACGAGCAGTACTTC
CAIMEGGGLDEQYF
>TRBV18|.|TRBJ2-7|TRBD2
TGTGCCAGCTCACCAGGGCGGGGGGTTCAAACCTACGAGCAGTACTTC
CASSPGRGVQTYEQYF
>TRBV5-1|.|TRBJ1-1|.
TGCGCCAGCAGCTTGGACGGGGGATTTGGCACTGAAGCTTTCTTT
CASSLDGGFGTEAFF
>TRBV30|.|TRBJ1-6|.
TGTGCCTGGAGTGGAGGACCGGGAGCACCCCTCCACTTT
CAWSGGPGAPLHF
>TRBV30|few|TRBJ2-1|.
TGTGCCTGGAGTTCCCAGGGCTATGAGCAGTTCTTC
CAWSSQGYEQFF
>TRBV6-6|.|TRBJ2-5|TRBD2
TGTGCCAGCAGTGCGCGGGGGGGCCGGGGGGAGACCCAGTACTTC
CASSARGGRGETQYF
>TRBV5-1|.|TRBJ2-1|TRBD1
TGCGCCAGCAGCTTTGACAGGGGAACATACAATGAGCAGTTCTTC
CASSFDRGTYNEQFF
>TRBV5-1|.|TRBJ1-1|TRBD1
TGCGCCAGCAGCCCAGGGGGCTTAACTGAAGCTTTCTTT
CASSPGGLTEAFF
>TRBV28|.|TRBJ2-4|TRBD1
TGTGCCAGCAGTCCGAACTGGACAGGTTTTGGGCGCACAGGACTGATAGCCAAAAACATTCAGTACTTC
CASSPNWTGFGRTGLIAKNIQYF
>TRBV5-1|once|TRBJ2-7|.
TGCGCCAGCAGCTCCCCCGGGGAGAGGTACGAGCAGTACTTC
CASSSPGERYEQYF
>TRBV28|.|TRBJ1-2|TRBD1
TGTGCCAGCAGTTCTTATATCGGGACAGAAAACTATGGCTACACCTTC
CASSSYIGTENYGYTF
>TRBV7-9|.|TRBJ2-3|TRBD2
TGTGCCAGCAGCTTCCCTGGGAGCGGGGCACCCCTAAGCACAGATACGCAGTATTTT
CASSFPGSGAPLSTDTQYF
>TRBV7-9|.|TRBJ1-2|.
TGTGCCAGCAGCTTCGCCGGTTCTGGTGGACATTATGGCTACACCTTC
CASSFAGSGGHYGYTF
>TRBV19|once|TRBJ2-7|TRBD1
TGTGCCAGTAGTAGGGACAGGGACGTAAACGAGCAGTACTTC
CASSRDRDVNEQYF
>TRBV4-2|.|TRBJ2-3|TRBD2
TGTGCCAGCAACCGGGGGGTGTCGGGCTCTAGCACAGATACGCAGTATTTT
CASNRGVSGSSTDTQYF